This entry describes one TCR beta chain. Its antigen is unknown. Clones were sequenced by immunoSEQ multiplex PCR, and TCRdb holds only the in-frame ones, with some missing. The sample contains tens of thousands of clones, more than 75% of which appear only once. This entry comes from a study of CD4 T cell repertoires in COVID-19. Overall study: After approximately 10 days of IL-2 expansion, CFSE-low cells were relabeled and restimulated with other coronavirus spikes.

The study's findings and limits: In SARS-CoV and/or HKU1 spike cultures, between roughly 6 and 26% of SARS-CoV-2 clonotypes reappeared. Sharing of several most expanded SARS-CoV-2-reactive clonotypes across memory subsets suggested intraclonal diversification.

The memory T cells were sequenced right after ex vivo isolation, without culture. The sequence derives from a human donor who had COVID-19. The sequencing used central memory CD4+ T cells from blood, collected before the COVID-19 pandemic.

CDR3: CASSHPGLAGGPYLNEQFF. DNA of the CDR3: TGCGCCAGCAGCCACCCGGGACTAGCGGGGGGGCCCTATTTGAATGAGCAGTTCTTC. The chain joins TRBV4-1 to TRBJ2-1, with 16 bases identical to TRBD2. The V gene's germline CDR1 is MGHRA and CDR2 YSYEKL. V dropped 3 bases and J dropped 7; count of bases not matched to a gene: 12. There are 19 residues in the CDR3.